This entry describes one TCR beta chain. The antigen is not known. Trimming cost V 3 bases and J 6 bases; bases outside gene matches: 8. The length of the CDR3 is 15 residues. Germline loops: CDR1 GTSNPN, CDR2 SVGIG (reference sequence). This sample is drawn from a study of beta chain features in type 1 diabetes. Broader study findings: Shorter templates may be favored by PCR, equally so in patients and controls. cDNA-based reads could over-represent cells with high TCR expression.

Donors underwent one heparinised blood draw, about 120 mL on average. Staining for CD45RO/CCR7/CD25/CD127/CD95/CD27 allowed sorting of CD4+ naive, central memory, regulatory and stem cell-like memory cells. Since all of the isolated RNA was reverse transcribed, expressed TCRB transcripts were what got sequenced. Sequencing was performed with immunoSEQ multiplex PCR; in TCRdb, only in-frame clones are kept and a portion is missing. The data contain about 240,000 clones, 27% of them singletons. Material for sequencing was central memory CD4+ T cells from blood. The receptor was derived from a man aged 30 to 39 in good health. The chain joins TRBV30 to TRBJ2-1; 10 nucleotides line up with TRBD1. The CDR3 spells CAWSFRGTGANEQFF. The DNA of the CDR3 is TGTGCCTGGAGCTTTAGGGGGACAGGGGCCAATGAGCAGTTCTTC.